The next 30 T cell receptor beta chains were all read from a single sample in a study of cytomegalovirus exposure and HLA in healthy donors. PCR primers comprised 60 Vbeta and 13 Jbeta primers. TCRdb's table, derived via immunoSEQ multiplex PCR, lists solely in-frame clones and lacks some. The data hold 200,000 to 250,000 clones, with 79% observed a single time. Sequences were obtained from PBMCs. These receptors came from a man aged 45-65 years in good health and CMV-seronegative.

In its sample, this clone was seen a few times. The J gene is TRBJ1-1, the V gene TRBV6-5, with unresolved D. V was cut by 8 bases and J by 2 bases, with 6 bases left in between. The CDR3 has 11 amino acids. In germline, CDR1 is MNHEY, CDR2 SVGAGI. The DNA for the CDR3 is TGTGCCAGCGCGCGTAACACTGAAGCTTTCTTT. The encoded protein is CASARNTEAFF.

The chain joins TRBV7-9 to TRBJ2-2; D might be TRBD1 (6 bases). Trimming removed 5 bases at V and 3 bases at J, with 10 bases between. CDR1 is SEHNR and CDR2 is FQNEAQ in the germline V gene (reference sequence). CDR3 length equals 14 residues. The chain's CDR3 is CASSQQGDTGELFF. CDR3 bases: TGTGCCAGCAGCCAACAGGGTGACACCGGGGAGCTGTTTTTT.

The CDR3 DNA follows: TGCGCCAGCAGCCATCGGGGTGGAAATGAGCAGTTCTTC. It specifies CASSHRGGNEQFF. The chain joins TRBV4-1 to TRBJ2-1, with D perhaps matching TRBD2 (5 bases). CDR1 and CDR2 (germline): MGHRA, YSYEKL. V was shortened by 3 bases and J by 7 bases, with 10 bases between the two germline ends. The CDR3 covers 13 residues.

The rearrangement links TRBV11-2 to TRBJ2-1, with 7 bases identical to TRBD1. The CDR3 contains 12 residues. The germline gives CDR1 SGHAT, CDR2 FQNNGV. J was trimmed by 10 bases and V by 5 bases; bases with no gene match: 5. Written as DNA, the CDR3 is TGTGCCAGCAGCCAAGTGACAGGGGAGCAGTTCTTC. Translated, it gives CASSQVTGEQFF.

This chain uses TRBV30 with TRBJ2-5, with 9 bases lining up with TRBD2. Per germline, CDR1 GTSNPN and CDR2 SVGIG (reference sequence). The V gene end was trimmed by 1 base and the J gene end by 5 bases; junction bases not matched to a gene: 8. The length of the CDR3 is 15 residues. CDR3: CAWSDGLAGRETQYF. CDR3 coding DNA: TGTGCCTGGAGTGACGGCCTAGCGGGACGGGAGACCCAGTACTTC.

The chain recombines TRBV5-1 with TRBJ2-6; a possible D gene is TRBD2 (5 bases). The CDR3 totals 15 residues. Germline V gene sequence: CDR1 SGHRS, CDR2 YFSETQ. The ends were cut back, 4 bases at V and 3 bases at J, with 11 bases in the middle. CDR3 in DNA: TGCGCCAGCAGCCTGAGGGTAGGTGGGGCCAACGTCCTGACTTTC. This translates into CASSLRVGGANVLTF.

This clone occurred a few times. J is TRBJ2-5 and V is TRBV7-9; 15 bases align to TRBD2. This CDR3 is built from 15 residues. The V gene's germline CDR1 is SEHNR and CDR2 FQNEAQ (reference sequence). V shed 4 bases and J 5 bases; nucleotides not matched to a gene: 2. In DNA form, the CDR3 reads TGTGCCAGCAGCTCCGGGACTAGCGGGAGGGAGACCCAGTACTTC. Its protein product is CASSSGTSGRETQYF.

This chain links TRBV19 with TRBJ2-5, with 8 bases fitting TRBD1. After removal of 5 bases from V and 5 bases from J, the junction contained 10 bases not matched to a gene. CDR3 size: 15 residues. Germline lookup yields CDR1 LNHDA and CDR2 SQIVND (reference sequence). The chain's CDR3 is CASSYGQGLGETQYF. The CDR3 region has the DNA TGTGCCAGTAGTTATGGACAGGGTCTGGGGGAGACCCAGTACTTC.

CDR3 nucleotide sequence: TGTGCCAGCAGCCCCCAGACAGGGGTGAACACTGAAGCTTTCTTT. This gives the protein CASSPQTGVNTEAFF. The V and J genes are TRBV7-2 and TRBJ1-1, with TRBD1 matching 8 bases. The CDR3 consists of 15 residues. V was pared by 5 bases and J by 0 bases, with 5 bases of the junction left unmatched. Germline loops: CDR1 SGHTA, CDR2 FQGNSA.

This clone was observed a few times. The gene calls are TRBV5-4 and TRBJ2-5, with D maybe TRBD1 (6 bases). The assigned J gene may be wrong: the sequence end matches TRBJ2-7 better. CDR1 is SGHNT and CDR2 is YYREEE in the germline V gene (reference sequence). This CDR3 has 13 residues. For the CDR3, the DNA is TGTGCCAGCAGCTTCAGGGGAACCTACGAGCAGTACTTC. Its translation: CASSFRGTYEQYF.

The chain uses TRBV18 and TRBJ1-1; weak D call: TRBD1 (6 bases). Trimming removed 3 bases from V and 8 bases from J, with 10 bases in between. This CDR3 has 12 amino acids. Per germline, CDR1 KGHSH and CDR2 LQKENI. The CDR3 here is CASSPRTAEAFF. The CDR3 DNA reads TGTGCCAGCTCACCCCGGACAGCCGAAGCTTTCTTT.

This clone has a single count. The chain uses TRBV5-4 and TRBJ1-2, with 7 nucleotides matching TRBD1. The germline gives CDR1 SGHNT, CDR2 YYREEE (reference sequence). The V gene end was trimmed by 3 bases and the J gene end by 3 bases; junction bases not matched to a gene: 8. The length of the CDR3 is 15 residues. The CDR3 here is CASSSGTDRYYGYTF. The CDR3 DNA is TGTGCCAGCAGCTCGGGGACAGATAGATACTATGGCTACACCTTC. Full variable domain (missing parts from reference TRBV5-4 and TRBJ1-2): ETGVTQSPTHLIKTRGQQVTLRCSSQSGHNTVSWYQQALGQGPQFIFQYYREEENGRGNFPPRFSGLQFPNYSSELNVNALELDDSALYLCASSSGTDRYYGYTFGSGTRLTVV.

The chain has TRBV5-1 and TRBJ2-3; TRBD2 agrees at 10 bases. Germline V lookup: CDR1 SGHRS, CDR2 YFSETQ. V lost 0 bases and J lost 5; bases outside the gene matches: 9. The CDR3 contains 17 residues. CDR3 region: CASSLVGLAGVGDTQYF. CDR3 coding DNA: TGCGCCAGCAGCTTGGTGGGGCTAGCGGGAGTCGGAGATACGCAGTATTTT.

The V call is TRBV30, the J call TRBJ2-3, with a weak D call TRBD2 (6 bases). The germline V and J ends were trimmed by 5 bases and 4 bases, with 13 bases remaining between them. The CDR3 runs 13 residues. CDR1 and CDR2 (germline): GTSNPN, SVGIG (reference sequence). The CDR3 region is CAWGRRGADTQYF. CDR3 in DNA: TGTGCCTGGGGTCGGCGGGGAGCAGATACGCAGTATTTT.

The CDR3 coding sequence is TGTGCCAGCAGCTTACGGACAAATGGCTACACCTTC. Translation gives CASSLRTNGYTF. This sequence joins TRBV5-4 and TRBJ1-2; D possibly corresponds to TRBD1 (5 bases). V lost 2 bases to trimming and J lost 6 bases, with 8 bases between them. The CDR3 contains 12 residues. The V gene's germline CDR1 is SGHNT and CDR2 YYREEE (reference sequence).

The chain links TRBV9 to TRBJ1-1; no firm D call. Trimming shortened V by 3 bases and J by 2 bases, and 11 bases separated the two germline ends. CDR1 is SGDLS, CDR2 YYNGEE, per germline. The CDR3 has 14 amino acids. This CDR3 reads CASSGADTNTEAFF. As DNA, the CDR3 is TGTGCCAGCAGCGGGGCCGACACTAACACTGAAGCTTTCTTT.

CDR3 DNA: TGTGCCTGGAGTGTACTCGGCAATCAGCCCCAGCATTTT. Protein sequence: CAWSVLGNQPQHF. The chain recombines TRBV30 with TRBJ1-5; D call uncertain. The V gene lost 0 bases and the J gene lost 2 bases, with 5 bases spanning the gap. The CDR3 extends over 13 amino acids. Germline-derived CDR1 and CDR2 are GTSNPN and SVGIG (reference sequence).

This chain links TRBV14 with TRBJ2-3; 13 nucleotides match TRBD2. Trimming removed 4 bases from V and 7 bases from J; junction bases left unmatched: 8. The CDR3 runs to 16 residues. Germline assignment: CDR1 SGHDN and CDR2 FVKESK. The CDR3 DNA follows: TGTGCCAGCAGCCTCCAACTAGCGGGAGGGCCCCATACGCAGTATTTT. Protein: CASSLQLAGGPHTQYF.

This clone has only a few counts. The rearrangement joins TRBV19 to TRBJ2-2; D might be TRBD2 (5 bases). CDR3 length: 12 amino acids. Germline loops: CDR1 LNHDA, CDR2 SQIVND (reference sequence). The V and J ends lost 4 bases and 5 bases respectively, with 5 bases between them. The CDR3 bases are TGTGCCAGTAGTACGGGGACCGGGGAGCTGTTTTTT. This translates into CASSTGTGELFF.

This chain joins TRBV5-4 and TRBJ2-5; D not resolved. There are 14 residues in the CDR3. CDR1 is SGHNT and CDR2 is YYREEE in the germline V gene (reference sequence). V lost 4 bases to trimming and J lost 3 bases, with 13 bases between them. DNA for the CDR3: TGTGCCAGCAGCCCCCTCCCGCGAAAAGAGACCCAGTACTTC. This translates into CASSPLPRKETQYF. Full variable domain (remainder filled in from reference TRBV5-4 and TRBJ2-5): ETGVTQSPTHLIKTRGQQVTLRCSSQSGHNTVSWYQQALGQGPQFIFQYYREEENGRGNFPPRFSGLQFPNYSSELNVNALELDDSALYLCASSPLPRKETQYFGPGTRLLVL.

The rearrangement uses TRBV7-2 and TRBJ2-5, with 7 bases identical to TRBD2. The CDR3 covers 15 residues. Germline CDR1 and CDR2: SGHTA and FQGNSA. J lost 7 bases, V lost 3 bases, and 11 bases had no gene match. Written as DNA, the CDR3 is TGTGCCAGCAGCTTGTTCAGCGGGGTGGCAGGGACCCAGTACTTC. Protein product: CASSLFSGVAGTQYF.

The chain employs TRBV5-1 and TRBJ2-3, with TRBD2 matching over 7 bases. CDR3 length: 14 amino acids. Germline V gives CDR1 SGHRS, CDR2 YFSETQ. The junction had 5 bases not matched to a gene; V was cut back by 4 bases and J by 3 bases. CDR3 amino acids: CASSTGGGTDTQYF. The CDR3 bases are TGCGCCAGCAGCACTGGGGGGGGGACAGATACGCAGTATTTT.

The CDR3 loop reads CASSQDRTSGREQYF. CDR3 coding DNA: TGCGCCAGCAGCCAAGATAGGACTAGCGGGAGAGAGCAGTACTTC. This chain uses TRBV4-1 with TRBJ2-5; TRBD2 matches at 13 bases. In germline, CDR1 is MGHRA, CDR2 YSYEKL. The CDR3 length is 15 residues. The V segment lost 0 bases and the J segment 11 bases; nucleotides outside the gene matches: 6.

V is TRBV5-5 and J is TRBJ2-7; 10 bases are shared with TRBD2. V gave up 1 base and J gave up 2 bases; unmatched junction bases: 3. The V gene's germline CDR1 is SGHKS and CDR2 YYEKEE (reference sequence). The CDR3 extends over 15 amino acids. In nucleotides, the CDR3 is TGTGCCAGCAGCTTGATCCTAGCGGGAGCCTACGAGCAGTACTTC. Its protein product is CASSLILAGAYEQYF.

CDR3 in amino acids: CASSAGQTNTEAFF. In nucleotides, the CDR3 is TGTGCCAGCAGTGCTGGACAGACGAACACTGAAGCTTTCTTT. The V and J genes are TRBV25-1 and TRBJ1-1; TRBD1 might be the D (6 bases). CDR3 size: 14 residues. V was clipped by 4 bases and J by 1 base, with 10 bases between them. Germline values: CDR1 MGHDK, CDR2 SYGVNS.

This chain links TRBV6-5 with TRBJ2-2; D gene unclear. CDR1 is MNHEY and CDR2 is SVGAGI in the germline V gene. This CDR3 is 15 amino acids long. Trimming stripped 6 bases from V and 4 bases from J, with 15 bases between. The CDR3 here is CASRPQIPSTGELFF. The CDR3 coding sequence is TGTGCCAGCAGACCACAAATACCTAGCACCGGGGAGCTGTTTTTT.

V gene TRBV6-4 combines with J gene TRBJ1-1; tentatively, D is TRBD1 (6 bases). Germline CDR1 reads MRHNA; CDR2 reads SNTAGT. Trimming took off 6 bases at V and 1 base at J, with 9 bases between the two ends. The CDR3 is 13 amino acids. The CDR3 region is CASRQGANTEAFF. In DNA form, the CDR3 reads TGTGCCAGCAGACAGGGCGCGAACACTGAAGCTTTCTTT.

As concerns this clone: A junction boundary mismatches the germline segment, possibly from a read error. The chain joins TRBV7-9 to TRBJ2-1, with D maybe TRBD1 (6 bases). CDR1 SEHNR and CDR2 FQNEAQ come from the germline V gene (reference sequence). The CDR3 runs to 15 residues. CDR3 DNA: TGTTCCAGCAGCTCCCTGGGGACAATCTACAATGAGCAGTTCTTC. It translates to CSSSSLGTIYNEQFF.

The genes are TRBV6-1 and TRBJ1-1; D gene uncertain. There are 15 residues in the CDR3. Trimming cost V 5 bases and J 1 base, with 14 bases left between them. Germline V gives CDR1 MNHNS, CDR2 SASEGT. CDR3 loop: CASSPGRKWNTEAFF. CDR3 in DNA: TGTGCCAGCAGTCCGGGTCGAAAGTGGAACACTGAAGCTTTCTTT.

The chain employs TRBV5-8 and TRBJ1-5; no clear D. Germline V lookup: CDR1 SGHTS, CDR2 YDEGEE. V lost 2 bases and J 6 bases, leaving 6 bases between the germline ends. This CDR3 has 12 residues. The CDR3 DNA reads TGTGCCAGCAGCTTTGTCAGTCAGCCCCAGCATTTT. Residues: CASSFVSQPQHF. Full variable domain (rest looked up from reference TRBV5-8 and TRBJ1-5): EAGVTQSPTHLIKTRGQQATLRCSPISGHTSVYWYQQALGLGLQFLLWYDEGEERNRGNFPPRFSGRQFPNYSSELNVNALELEDSALYLCASSFVSQPQHFGDGTRLSIL.